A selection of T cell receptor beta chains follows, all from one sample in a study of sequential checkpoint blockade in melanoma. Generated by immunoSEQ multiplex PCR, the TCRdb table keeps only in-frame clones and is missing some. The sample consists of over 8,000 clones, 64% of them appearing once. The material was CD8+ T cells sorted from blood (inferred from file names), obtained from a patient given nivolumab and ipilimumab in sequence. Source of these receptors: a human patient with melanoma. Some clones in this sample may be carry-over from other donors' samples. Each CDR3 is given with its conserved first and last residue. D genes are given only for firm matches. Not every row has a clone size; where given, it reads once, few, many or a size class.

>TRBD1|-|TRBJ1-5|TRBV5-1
CASSPGSGQEGNQPQHF
TGCGCCAGCAGCCCGGGGTCGGGACAGGAGGGCAATCAGCCCCAGCATTTT
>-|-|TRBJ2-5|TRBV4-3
CASSQATGKQETQYF
TGCGCCAGCAGCCAGGCCACAGGGAAACAAGAGACCCAGTACTTC
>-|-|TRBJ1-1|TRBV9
CASSDTGYTEAFF
TGTGCCAGCAGCGATACAGGGTACACTGAAGCTTTCTTT
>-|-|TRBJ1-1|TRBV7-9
CASSSPGTMNTEAFF
TGTGCCAGCAGCTCCCCCGGGACAATGAACACTGAAGCTTTCTTT
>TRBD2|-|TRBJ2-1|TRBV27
CASSPGLAGWEQFF
TGTGCCAGCAGCCCGGGACTAGCGGGGTGGGAGCAGTTCTTC
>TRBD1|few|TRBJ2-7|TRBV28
CASSEDRDSSYEQYF
TGTGCCAGCAGTGAGGACAGGGATTCATCCTACGAGCAGTACTTC
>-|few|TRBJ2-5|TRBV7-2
CASSWSPLGRETQYF
TGTGCCAGCAGCTGGTCACCGTTGGGGCGAGAGACCCAGTACTTC
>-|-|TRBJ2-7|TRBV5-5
CASSLVSGDTPAYEQYF
TGTGCCAGCAGCTTGGTAAGCGGTGATACCCCCGCCTACGAGCAGTACTTC
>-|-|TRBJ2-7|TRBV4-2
CASSASRVQYF
TGTGCCAGCAGCGCCTCCCGGGTGCAGTACTTC
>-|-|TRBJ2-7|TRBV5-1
CASSLDSGISYEQYF
TGCGCCAGCAGCTTGGATTCGGGGATCTCCTACGAGCAGTACTTC
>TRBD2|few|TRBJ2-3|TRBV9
CASSVAGGSLTDTQYF
TGTGCCAGCAGCGTAGCCGGGGGGAGTTTGACAGATACGCAGTATTTT
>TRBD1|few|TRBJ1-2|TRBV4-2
CASSQEDRASTYGYTF
TGTGCCAGCAGCCAAGAAGACAGGGCGTCTACCTATGGCTACACCTTC
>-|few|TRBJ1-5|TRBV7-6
CASTAPEGYNQPQHF
TGTGCCAGCACCGCCCCTGAGGGTTACAATCAGCCCCAGCATTTT
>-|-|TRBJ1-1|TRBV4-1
CASSQRSRENTEAFF
TGCGCCAGCAGCCAAAGATCCAGGGAGAACACTGAAGCTTTCTTT
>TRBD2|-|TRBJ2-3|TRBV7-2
CASSFLAGDVGDTQYF
TGTGCCAGCAGCTTCTTAGCGGGGGACGTGGGAGATACGCAGTATTTT
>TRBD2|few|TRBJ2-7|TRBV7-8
CASSPTSGDSYEQYF
TGTGCCAGCAGCCCGACTAGCGGGGATTCCTACGAGCAGTACTTC
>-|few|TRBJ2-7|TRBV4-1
CASSQGTATYEQYF
TGCGCCAGCAGCCAAGGGACAGCCACCTACGAGCAGTACTTC
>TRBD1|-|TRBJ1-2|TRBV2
CASSEKVQGGGYTF
TGTGCCAGCAGTGAAAAAGTACAGGGGGGAGGCTACACCTTC
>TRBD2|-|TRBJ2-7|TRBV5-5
CASSQGTSGAYEQYF
TGTGCCAGCAGCCAAGGGACTAGCGGGGCCTACGAGCAGTACTTC
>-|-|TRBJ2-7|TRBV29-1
CSVEDDGAWGYEQYF
TGCAGCGTTGAAGATGATGGGGCCTGGGGCTACGAGCAGTACTTC
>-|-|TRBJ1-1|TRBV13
CASSLAKRGTEAFF
TGTGCCAGCAGCTTAGCCAAGAGGGGGACTGAAGCTTTCTTT
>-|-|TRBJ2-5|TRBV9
CASSGDSIQETQYF
TGTGCCAGCAGCGGGGACTCGATCCAAGAGACCCAGTACTTC
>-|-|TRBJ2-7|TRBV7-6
CASSLGVTSSYEQYF
TGTGCCAGCAGCTTAGGGGTGACTAGCTCCTACGAGCAGTACTTC
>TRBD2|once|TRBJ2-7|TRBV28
CASRHSGGTYEQYF
TGTGCCAGCAGACATAGCGGGGGGACCTACGAGCAGTACTTC
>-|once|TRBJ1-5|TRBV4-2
CASSREQGDQPQHF
TGTGCCAGCAGCCGGGAACAGGGAGATCAGCCCCAGCATTTT
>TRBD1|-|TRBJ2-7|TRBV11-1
CASTGGSYEQYF
TGTGCCAGCACAGGGGGCAGCTACGAGCAGTACTTC
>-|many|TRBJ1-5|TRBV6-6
CASTAPEGYNQPQHF
TGTGCCAGCACCGCCCCTGAGGGTTACAATCAGCCCCAGCATTTT
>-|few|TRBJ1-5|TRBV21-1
CASTAPEGYNQPQHF
TGTGCCAGCACCGCCCCTGAGGGTTACAATCAGCCCCAGCATTTT
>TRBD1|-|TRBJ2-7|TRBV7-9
CASSWDRGVSYEQYF
TGTGCCAGCAGCTGGGACAGGGGTGTATCCTACGAGCAGTACTTC
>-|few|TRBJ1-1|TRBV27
CASTSLNRDTEAFF
TGTGCCAGCACCTCACTGAATCGGGACACTGAAGCTTTCTTT
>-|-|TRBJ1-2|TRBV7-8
CASSLVRPGDFNYGYTF
TGTGCCAGCAGCTTAGTGCGTCCCGGGGACTTCAACTATGGCTACACCTTC